This entry lists 20 T cell receptor beta chains sequenced from one sample in a study of shared clonotypes between healthy human individuals. Repertoires were generated with immunoSEQ multiplex PCR, while TCRdb's copy carries only in-frame clones and drops some. This sample carries a few million clones, approximately 96% of them seen once, and the ten largest clones take approximately 0.13%. The sample consisted of naive CD4+ T cells sorted from blood. Subset described: CD45RA+ positively selected. The receptors were sampled from a man aged 18 to 29 in good health.

The genes are TRBV6-6 and TRBJ2-7, with 12 bases matching TRBD1. There are 14 residues in the CDR3. The V gene's germline CDR1 is MNHNY and CDR2 SVGAGI (reference sequence). Trimming at V came to 6 bases and at J to 6 bases, leaving 6 bases not matched to a gene. CDR3 DNA sequence: TGTGCCAGCAGGTCCGGGACAGGGGGCGTCGAGCAGTACTTC. Protein product: CASRSGTGGVEQYF.

The rearrangement links TRBV10-3 to TRBJ1-2; the match to TRBD1 covers 8 bases. Germline V lookup: CDR1 ENHRY, CDR2 SYGVKD. V was pared by 6 bases and J by 8 bases, with 8 bases of the junction left unmatched. The CDR3 is made up of 13 amino acids. CDR3 in DNA: TGTGCCATCAGACCAGGACAGGGTGGAGGCTACACCTTC. The encoded protein is CAIRPGQGGGYTF.

This clone was seen a handful of times. The limits of the CDR3 on the DNA are not certain, so only TCRdb's listed CDR3 is given. The chain couples TRBV12-1 to TRBJ1-6. TRBV12-1 is described as a pseudogene. The CDR3 has 16 amino acids, counting both end residues. CDR3 region: CASSFLWVREGSPLHF.

The chain uses TRBV6-4 and TRBJ2-5; D is ambiguous. CDR3 length: 11 residues. The germline V gene has CDR1 MRHNA and CDR2 SNTAGT. Trimming cost V 8 bases and J 3 bases, with 7 bases left between them. CDR3 sequence reads: CASRFKETQYF. CDR3 DNA sequence: TGTGCCAGCCGATTCAAAGAGACCCAGTACTTC.

The chain joins TRBV6-5 to TRBJ1-4; the D gene is possibly TRBD1 (5 bases). V was shortened by 2 bases and J by 10 bases, with 11 bases between the two germline ends. Germline CDR1 MNHEY, CDR2 SVGAGI. The CDR3 runs to 13 residues. The CDR3 is CASSYGAGGKLFF. The CDR3 DNA is TGTGCCAGCAGTTACGGGGCCGGCGGAAAACTGTTTTTT.

Worth noting for this clone: Other DNA sequences of this sample code for an identical CDR3. The rearrangement links TRBV4-3 to TRBJ2-3, with D perhaps TRBD1 (7 bases). V was clipped by 1 base and J by 0 bases, with 11 bases between them. The CDR3 spans 16 residues. The germline V gene encodes CDR1 LGHNA and CDR2 YSLEER. The CDR3 spells CASSQGAGGSTDTQYF. The CDR3 DNA sequence: TGCGCCAGCAGCCAAGGGGCAGGGGGGAGCACAGATACGCAGTATTTT.

The chain uses TRBV6-1 and TRBJ1-1; the D is unclear. The CDR3 has 13 amino acids. The V end lost 3 bases, the J end lost 8 bases, and 13 bases lay between the germline ends. The V gene's germline CDR1 is MNHNS and CDR2 SASEGT. The CDR3 spells CASSDPGPTEAFF. CDR3 sequence (DNA): TGTGCCAGCAGTGACCCAGGCCCAACCGAAGCTTTCTTT.

V usage is TRBV28 and J usage is TRBJ1-5, with a weak D call TRBD1 (5 bases). The germline V gene has CDR1 MDHEN and CDR2 SYDVKM. Deletions cut 2 bases from V and 4 bases from J, with 12 bases between. The CDR3 is 15 residues long. As DNA, the CDR3 is TGTGCCAGCAGTTTAACAGGCTCGACTAATCAGCCCCAGCATTTT. This gives the protein CASSLTGSTNQPQHF.

The V and J genes are TRBV4-1 and TRBJ1-3; D is uncertain. This CDR3 has 16 residues. Germline V gene data show CDR1 as MGHRA and CDR2 as YSYEKL. Between the trimmed V and J ends, which lost 1 base and 5 bases, there was a span of 15 bases. The CDR3 loop reads CASSQVITESRNTIYF. The CDR3 nucleotides are TGCGCCAGCAGCCAAGTGATAACGGAGTCTAGAAACACCATATATTTT.

The chain combines TRBV28 with TRBJ1-5, with 9 bases that match TRBD1. CDR1 and CDR2 from the germline V gene are MDHEN and SYDVKM. The CDR3 covers 15 residues. J lost 7 bases, V lost 2 bases, and 6 bases had no gene match. The CDR3 DNA follows: TGTGCCAGCAGTTTAGGGGACAGGGAAAGACAGCCCCAGCATTTT. It encodes CASSLGDRERQPQHF. The variable domain in full, with the rest retrieved from reference TRBV28 and TRBJ1-5, is DVKVTQSSRYLVKRTGEKVFLECVQDMDHENMFWYRQDPGLGLRLIYFSYDVKMKEKGDIPEGYSVSREKKERFSLILESASTNQTSMYLCASSLGDRERQPQHFGDGTRLSIL.

The chain has TRBV5-1 and TRBJ2-5, with TRBD2 matching over 9 bases. Looked up from germline, CDR1 is SGHRS and CDR2 is YFSETQ. There are 16 residues in the CDR3. J was trimmed by 0 bases and V by 0 bases; bases with no gene match: 3. In DNA, the CDR3 is TGCGCCAGCAGCTTGGTGGCTAGCGGGAACCAAGAGACCCAGTACTTC. It translates to CASSLVASGNQETQYF.

This chain links TRBV5-1 with TRBJ2-5; D perhaps matches TRBD1 (5 bases). Trimming shortened V by 0 bases and J by 3 bases, and 9 bases separated the two germline ends. The CDR3 extends over 14 amino acids. The V gene's germline CDR1 is SGHRS and CDR2 YFSETQ. CDR3 sequence (DNA): TGCGCCAGCAGCTTGGCCAAGGGGAAAGAGACCCAGTACTTC. Residues: CASSLAKGKETQYF.

This chain uses TRBV19 with TRBJ1-6, with 9 bases aligning to TRBD1. This CDR3 is built from 16 residues. V lost 10 bases to trimming and J lost 4 bases; unmatched junction nucleotides: 11. From germline, CDR1 is LNHDA and CDR2 SQIVND (reference sequence). The CDR3 protein is CATASGTGTYNSPLHF. The DNA for the CDR3 is TGTGCCACAGCCTCCGGGACAGGGACATATAATTCACCCCTCCACTTT.

This CDR3 is CASSLVDSRSYEQYF. The CDR3, as DNA: TGCGCCAGCAGCTTGGTGGACAGCCGCTCCTACGAGCAGTACTTC. The genes are TRBV5-1 and TRBJ2-7; TRBD1 might be the D (6 bases). There are 15 residues in the CDR3. Germline CDR1 and CDR2: SGHRS and YFSETQ. V was trimmed by 0 bases and J by 0 bases, leaving 10 bases between them.

V gene TRBV2 combines with J gene TRBJ1-1, with a possible D match to TRBD1 (5 bases). Germline CDR1 reads SNHLY; CDR2 reads FYNNEI. The V gene lost 3 bases and the J gene lost 7 bases, with 6 bases spanning the gap. The CDR3 has 11 residues. CDR3 nucleotide sequence: TGTGCCAGCAGTGAGCAGGGTGAAGCTTTCTTT. Protein product: CASSEQGEAFF.

The CDR3 is CASSLAWGLDTEAFF. CDR3 DNA: TGCGCCAGCAGCTTGGCCTGGGGGCTCGACACTGAAGCTTTCTTT. The chain recombines TRBV5-1 with TRBJ1-1; D is perhaps TRBD1 (6 bases). This CDR3 region has 15 residues. In germline, CDR1 is SGHRS, CDR2 YFSETQ. V lost 0 bases to trimming and J lost 3 bases, with 12 bases between them.

As concerns this clone: The same CDR3 can be traced to other DNA sequences in this sample. This chain links TRBV7-2 with TRBJ2-3; D call uncertain. Germline V gene sequence: CDR1 SGHTA, CDR2 FQGNSA. Trimming cost V 1 base and J 0 bases, with 5 bases left between them. The CDR3 is 14 amino acids. In DNA, the CDR3 is TGTGCCAGCAGCTTAGTTGCGAGCACAGATACGCAGTATTTT. It is translated as CASSLVASTDTQYF.

This clone appeared a single time. The rearrangement links TRBV5-1 to TRBJ1-1; the match to TRBD1 covers 7 bases. The V gene end was trimmed by 5 bases and the J gene end by 4 bases; junction bases not matched to a gene: 5. CDR3 length equals 13 residues. CDR1 SGHRS and CDR2 YFSETQ come from the germline V gene. The CDR3 spells CASREQGGTEAFF. In DNA, the CDR3 is TGCGCCAGCAGAGAGCAGGGGGGCACTGAAGCTTTCTTT.

A remark on this clone: Other DNA sequences in this sample translate to the same CDR3. The chain combines TRBV18 with TRBJ1-4, with TRBD1 matching 7 bases. The trim removed 2 bases at V and 5 bases at J, leaving 2 bases unmatched. The CDR3 runs 14 residues. CDR1 and CDR2 (germline): KGHSH, LQKENI. CDR3 nucleotide sequence: TGTGCCAGCTCACCAGGGACAGAAAATGAAAAACTGTTTTTT. It yields the protein CASSPGTENEKLFF. The whole variable domain, remainder taken from reference TRBV18 and TRBJ1-4, is NAGVMQNPRHLVRRRGQEARLRCSPMKGHSHVYWYRQLPEEGLKFMVYLQKENIIDESGMPKERFSAEFPKEGPSILRIQQVVRGDSAAYFCASSPGTENEKLFFGSGTQLSVL.

This chain links TRBV28 with TRBJ1-1; the D gene is possibly TRBD1 (5 bases). The CDR3 loop spans 17 amino acids. CDR1 and CDR2 (germline): MDHEN, SYDVKM. V was cut by 1 base and J by 0 bases, with 15 bases left in between. CDR3 amino acids: CASSLYGGEGMNTEAFF. CDR3 bases: TGTGCCAGCAGTTTATATGGAGGGGAGGGCATGAACACTGAAGCTTTCTTT.